The present entry profiles one TCR beta chain with its context. This CDR3 contains 12 residues. V lost 6 bases and J lost 6, with 9 bases in between. The data are from a study of blood T cell repertoires in COVID-19. Across the whole study: The United States, Italy and Spain supplied acute and convalescent COVID-19 samples. The cDNA or gDNA used as material had been derived from T cells, B-cell-depleted T cells, or PBMCs.

How the authors handled the data: Reference gene primer amplification gave nucleated cell count estimates. The method was immunoSEQ multiplex PCR; TCRdb's version includes in-frame clones alone and lacks a portion of them. V and J calls and clone size come straight from that table; D and trimming were deduced from the DNA. Among 30,000 to 50,000 clones listed, 80% to 90% were seen once. The sequence was collected from a man aged 50 to 60 with active or convalescent COVID-19. V is TRBV12-3 or TRBV12-4 and J is TRBJ2-1; D gene uncertain. Sequenced input: peripheral blood. The CDR3 reads CASRADFNEQFF. The CDR3 coding sequence is TGTGCCAGCAGGGCAGACTTCAATGAGCAGTTCTTC.